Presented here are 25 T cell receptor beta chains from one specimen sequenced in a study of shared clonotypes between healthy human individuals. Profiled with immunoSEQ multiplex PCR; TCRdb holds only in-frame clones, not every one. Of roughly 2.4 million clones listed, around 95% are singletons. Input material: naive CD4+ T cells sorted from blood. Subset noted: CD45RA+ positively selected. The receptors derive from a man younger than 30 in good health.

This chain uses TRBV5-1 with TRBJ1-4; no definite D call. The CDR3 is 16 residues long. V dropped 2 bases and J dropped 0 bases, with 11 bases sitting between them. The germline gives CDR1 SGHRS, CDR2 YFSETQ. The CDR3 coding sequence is TGCGCCAGCAGCTTCGACATTTCTGCAACTAATGAAAAACTGTTTTTT. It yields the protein CASSFDISATNEKLFF.

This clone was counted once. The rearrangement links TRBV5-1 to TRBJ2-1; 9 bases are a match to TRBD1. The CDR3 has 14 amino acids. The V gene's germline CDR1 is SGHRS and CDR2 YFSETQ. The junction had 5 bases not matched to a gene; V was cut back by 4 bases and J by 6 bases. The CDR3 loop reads CASSRYRGPNEQFF. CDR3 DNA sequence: TGCGCCAGCAGCCGGTACAGGGGGCCCAATGAGCAGTTCTTC.

CDR3 coding DNA: TGCGCCAGCAGCAAAACAGGGGGCAGGACAGATACGCAGTATTTT. This translates into CASSKTGGRTDTQYF. The chain uses TRBV5-1 and TRBJ2-3, with 9 positions matching TRBD1. Germline CDR1 reads SGHRS; CDR2 reads YFSETQ. The CDR3 spans 15 residues. After removal of 4 bases from V and 3 bases from J, the junction contained 6 bases not matched to a gene.

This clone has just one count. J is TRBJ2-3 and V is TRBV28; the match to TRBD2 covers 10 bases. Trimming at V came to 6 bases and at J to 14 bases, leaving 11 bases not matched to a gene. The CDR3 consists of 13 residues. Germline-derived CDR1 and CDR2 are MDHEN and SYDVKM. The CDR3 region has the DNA TGTGCCAGCAGACTAGCGGGGTTACAAAGAGGGTATTTT. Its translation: CASRLAGLQRGYF.

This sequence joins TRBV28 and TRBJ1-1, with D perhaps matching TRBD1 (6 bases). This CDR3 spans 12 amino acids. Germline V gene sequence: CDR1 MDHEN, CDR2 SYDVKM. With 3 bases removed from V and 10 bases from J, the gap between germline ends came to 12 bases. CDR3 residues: CASSFGRRGAFF. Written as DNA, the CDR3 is TGTGCCAGCAGTTTTGGCCGCAGGGGAGCTTTCTTT.

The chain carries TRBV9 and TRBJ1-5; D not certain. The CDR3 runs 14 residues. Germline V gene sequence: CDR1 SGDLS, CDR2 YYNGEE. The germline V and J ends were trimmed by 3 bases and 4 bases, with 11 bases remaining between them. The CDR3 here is CASSARPGNQPQHF. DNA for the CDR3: TGTGCCAGCAGCGCCCGCCCCGGTAATCAGCCCCAGCATTTT.

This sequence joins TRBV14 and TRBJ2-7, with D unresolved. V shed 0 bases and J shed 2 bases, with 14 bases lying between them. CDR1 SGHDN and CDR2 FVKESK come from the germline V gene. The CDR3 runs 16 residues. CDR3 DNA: TGTGCCAGCAGCCAAGATCAAGGCTTCCTTCCCTACGAGCAGTACTTC. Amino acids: CASSQDQGFLPYEQYF.

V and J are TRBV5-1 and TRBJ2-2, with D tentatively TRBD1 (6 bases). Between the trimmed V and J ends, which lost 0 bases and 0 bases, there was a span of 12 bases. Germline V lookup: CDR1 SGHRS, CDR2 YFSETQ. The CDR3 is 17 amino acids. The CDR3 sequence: CASSLAYTGPNTGELFF. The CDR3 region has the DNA TGCGCCAGCAGCTTGGCTTATACAGGGCCGAACACCGGGGAGCTGTTTTTT.

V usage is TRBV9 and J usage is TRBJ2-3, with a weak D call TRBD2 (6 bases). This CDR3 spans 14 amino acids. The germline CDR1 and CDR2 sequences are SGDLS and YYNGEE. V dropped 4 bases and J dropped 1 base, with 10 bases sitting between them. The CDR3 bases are TGTGCCAGCAGCACGGGGGTTGGCACAGATACGCAGTATTTT. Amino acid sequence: CASSTGVGTDTQYF.

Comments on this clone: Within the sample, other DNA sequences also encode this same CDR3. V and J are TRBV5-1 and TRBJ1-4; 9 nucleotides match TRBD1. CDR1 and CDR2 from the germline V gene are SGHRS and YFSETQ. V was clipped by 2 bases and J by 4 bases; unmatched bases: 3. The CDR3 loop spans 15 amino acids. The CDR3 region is CASSLGGQGNEKLFF. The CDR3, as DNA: TGCGCCAGCAGCTTAGGGGGACAGGGTAATGAAAAACTGTTTTTT.

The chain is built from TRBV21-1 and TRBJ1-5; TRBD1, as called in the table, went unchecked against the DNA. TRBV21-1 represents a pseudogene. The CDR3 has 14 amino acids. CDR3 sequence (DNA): TGTGCCAGCAGCAAAGATACAAGCAATCAGCCCCAGCATTTT. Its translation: CASSKDTSNQPQHF.

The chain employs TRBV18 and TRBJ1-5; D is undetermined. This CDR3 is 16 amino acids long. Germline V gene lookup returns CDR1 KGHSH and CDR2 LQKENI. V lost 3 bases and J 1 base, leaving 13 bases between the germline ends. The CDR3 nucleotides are TGTGCCAGCTCACCCAGCCAGCCAGAGAGCAATCAGCCCCAGCATTTT. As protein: CASSPSQPESNQPQHF.

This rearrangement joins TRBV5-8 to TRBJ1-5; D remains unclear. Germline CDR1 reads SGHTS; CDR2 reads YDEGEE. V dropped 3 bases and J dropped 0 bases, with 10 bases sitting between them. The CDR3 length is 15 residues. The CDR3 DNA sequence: TGTGCCAGCAGCTCCGGACCCTATAGCAATCAGCCCCAGCATTTT. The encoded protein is CASSSGPYSNQPQHF.

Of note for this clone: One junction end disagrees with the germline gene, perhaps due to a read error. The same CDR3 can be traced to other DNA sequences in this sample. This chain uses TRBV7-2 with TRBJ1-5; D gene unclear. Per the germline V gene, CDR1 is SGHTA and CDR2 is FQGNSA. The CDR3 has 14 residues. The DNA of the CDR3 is TGTGCCAGCAGTTTAGGACCTTCCAATCAGCCCCAGCATTTT. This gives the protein CASSLGPSNQPQHF.

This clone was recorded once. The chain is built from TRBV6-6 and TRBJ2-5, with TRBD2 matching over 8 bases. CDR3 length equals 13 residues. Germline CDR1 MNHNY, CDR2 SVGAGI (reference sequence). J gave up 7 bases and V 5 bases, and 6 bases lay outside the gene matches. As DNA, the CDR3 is TGTGCCAGCAGTAGCGGGGGCCCGGGGACCCAGTACTTC. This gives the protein CASSSGGPGTQYF.

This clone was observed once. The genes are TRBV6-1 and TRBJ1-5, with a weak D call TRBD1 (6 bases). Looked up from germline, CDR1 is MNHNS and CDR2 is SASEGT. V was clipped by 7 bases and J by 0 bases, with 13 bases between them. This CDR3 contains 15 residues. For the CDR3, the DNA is TGTGCCAGCACACAGGGTTTACATAGCAATCAGCCCCAGCATTTT. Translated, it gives CASTQGLHSNQPQHF.

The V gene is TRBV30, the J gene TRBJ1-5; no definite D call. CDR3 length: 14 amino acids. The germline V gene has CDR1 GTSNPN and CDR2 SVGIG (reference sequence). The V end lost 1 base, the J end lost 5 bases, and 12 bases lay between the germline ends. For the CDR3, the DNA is TGTGCCTGGAGTGCCCCGGGGAACTATCAGCCCCAGCATTTT. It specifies CAWSAPGNYQPQHF.

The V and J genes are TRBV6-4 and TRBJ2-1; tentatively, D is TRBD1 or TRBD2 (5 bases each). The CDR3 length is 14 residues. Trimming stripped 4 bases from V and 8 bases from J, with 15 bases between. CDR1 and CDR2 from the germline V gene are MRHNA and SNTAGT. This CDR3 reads CASSVSRDHHEQFF. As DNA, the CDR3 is TGTGCCAGCAGTGTTTCCAGGGACCACCATGAGCAGTTCTTC.

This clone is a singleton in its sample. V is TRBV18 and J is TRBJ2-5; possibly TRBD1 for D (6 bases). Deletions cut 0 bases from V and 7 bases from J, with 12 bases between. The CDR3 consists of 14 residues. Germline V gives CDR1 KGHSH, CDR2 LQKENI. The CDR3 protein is CASSPPRETGTQYF. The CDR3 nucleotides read TGTGCCAGCTCACCACCGAGGGAGACAGGGACCCAGTACTTC. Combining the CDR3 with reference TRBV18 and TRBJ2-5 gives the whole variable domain NAGVMQNPRHLVRRRGQEARLRCSPMKGHSHVYWYRQLPEEGLKFMVYLQKENIIDESGMPKERFSAEFPKEGPSILRIQQVVRGDSAAYFCASSPPRETGTQYFGPGTRLLVL.

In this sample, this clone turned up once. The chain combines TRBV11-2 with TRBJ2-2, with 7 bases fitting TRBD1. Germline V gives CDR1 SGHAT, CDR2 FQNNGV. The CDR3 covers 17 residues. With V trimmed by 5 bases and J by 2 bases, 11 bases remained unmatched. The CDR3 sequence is CASSLINRGINTGELFF. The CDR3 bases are TGTGCCAGCAGCCTAATAAACAGGGGAATTAACACCGGGGAGCTGTTTTTT.

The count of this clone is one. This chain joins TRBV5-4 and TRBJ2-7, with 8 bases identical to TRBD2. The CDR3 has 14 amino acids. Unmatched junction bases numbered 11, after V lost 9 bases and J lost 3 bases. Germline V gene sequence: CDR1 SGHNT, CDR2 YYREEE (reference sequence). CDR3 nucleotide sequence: TGTGCCACCGCGAGAGCGGGAGACGTCTACGAGCAGTACTTC. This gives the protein CATARAGDVYEQYF.

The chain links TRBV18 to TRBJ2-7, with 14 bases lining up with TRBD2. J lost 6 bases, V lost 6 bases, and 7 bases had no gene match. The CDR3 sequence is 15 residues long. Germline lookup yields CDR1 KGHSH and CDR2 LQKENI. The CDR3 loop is CASSPGLAGEVEQYF. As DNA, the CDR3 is TGTGCCAGCTCCCCGGGACTAGCGGGAGAAGTCGAGCAGTACTTC.

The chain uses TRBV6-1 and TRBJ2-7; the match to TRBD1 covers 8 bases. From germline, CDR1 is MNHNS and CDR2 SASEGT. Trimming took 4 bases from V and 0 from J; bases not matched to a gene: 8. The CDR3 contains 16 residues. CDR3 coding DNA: TGTGCCAGCAGTGTAGCCGGGACAGGCCTCTCCTACGAGCAGTACTTC. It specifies CASSVAGTGLSYEQYF.

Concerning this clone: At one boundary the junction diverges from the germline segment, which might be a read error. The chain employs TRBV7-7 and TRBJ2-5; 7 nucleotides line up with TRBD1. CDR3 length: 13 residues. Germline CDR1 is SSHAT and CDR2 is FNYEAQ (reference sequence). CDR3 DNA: TGTGCTAGCAGCCGGGGACAGAAAGAGACCCAGTACTTC. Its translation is CASSRGQKETQYF.

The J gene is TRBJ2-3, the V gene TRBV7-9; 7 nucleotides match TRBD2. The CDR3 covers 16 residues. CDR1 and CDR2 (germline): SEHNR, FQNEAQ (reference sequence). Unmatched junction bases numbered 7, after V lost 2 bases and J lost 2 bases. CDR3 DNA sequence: TGTGCCAGCAGCTTACTAGCGGAGAGAGTCACAGATACGCAGTATTTT. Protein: CASSLLAERVTDTQYF.